These T cell receptor beta chains were read from a single sample in a study of Ad26.COV2.S vaccination and SARS-CoV-2 variants. Sequenced by immunoSEQ multiplex PCR; TCRdb stores in-frame clones only, minus some. This table has fewer than 900,000 clones, 89% appearing once. Sequencing was performed on peripheral blood, taken in a trial of Ad26.COV2.S vaccine versus placebo. All receptors derive from a person aged 18-65 years who received the Ad26.COV2.S COVID-19 vaccine or a placebo. The CDR3 runs from the conserved cysteine through the conserved F or W. The order of the fields is D gene, V gene, clone size, J gene, CDR3 DNA, CDR3 protein. D genes are given only for firm matches. Clone size is not always given. Where it is, it says once, few, many or a class for expanded clones.

.	TRBV5-1	once	TRBJ1-4	TGCGCCAGCAGCGGATACTTTGCAACTAATGAAAAACTGTTTTTT	CASSGYFATNEKLFF
.	TRBV7-9	.	TRBJ1-6	TGTGCCAGCAGCCGCACCTGGGGACGCGAGAATTCACCCCTCCACTTT	CASSRTWGRENSPLHF
.	TRBV7-2	.	TRBJ1-2	TGTGCCAGCAGCCCTAGGACTCCTGTCTATGGCTACACCTTC	CASSPRTPVYGYTF
.	TRBV27	.	TRBJ2-7	TGTGCCAGCAGTTTATTCGGGTACGAGCAGTACTTC	CASSLFGYEQYF
TRBD1	TRBV29-1	.	TRBJ1-2	TGCAGCGTTAGACAGGGATATGGCTACACCTTC	CSVRQGYGYTF
.	TRBV29-1	.	TRBJ2-7	TGCAGCGTTGTTGCTTCCTACGAGCAGTACTTC	CSVVASYEQYF
.	TRBV10-3	.	TRBJ2-7	TGTGCCATCAGTGAGGTTCAAAGCGGCTCCTACGAGCAGTACTTC	CAISEVQSGSYEQYF
TRBD2	TRBV6-5	few	TRBJ2-7	TGTGCCAGCAGTTACTCAGGGACTAGCGGGTTCTACGAGCAGTACTTC	CASSYSGTSGFYEQYF
.	TRBV19	once	TRBJ2-6	TGTGCCAGTAGTTCGGGGTCCACCTCTGGGGCCAACGTCCTGACTTTC	CASSSGSTSGANVLTF
.	TRBV18	once	TRBJ2-7	TGTGCCAGCTCCCAGCTAGCTGCTCCCGGCGAGCAGTACTTC	CASSQLAAPGEQYF
TRBD1	TRBV2	.	TRBJ2-6	TGTGCCAGCAGTGAAGGGGGACAGAGCTCTGGGGCCAACGTCCTGACTTTC	CASSEGGQSSGANVLTF
.	TRBV19	.	TRBJ2-3	TGTGCCAGTAGTATTACTCGGAACCCCGGGGATACGCAGTATTTT	CASSITRNPGDTQYF
.	TRBV12-3/TRBV12-4	.	TRBJ2-7	TGTGCCAGCAGTTTTGGGCAATTCTACGAGCAGTACTTC	CASSFGQFYEQYF
.	TRBV7-9	.	TRBJ1-4	TGTGCCAGCAGCCGACAGAATGAAAAACTGTTTTTT	CASSRQNEKLFF
.	TRBV18	.	TRBJ1-1	TGTGCCAGCTCACCCCCCGGGCTAGGGGTAGAAGCTTTCTTT	CASSPPGLGVEAFF
TRBD1	TRBV30	.	TRBJ1-2	TGTGCCTGTACAGGGGCCGGCTACACCTTC	CACTGAGYTF
.	TRBV2	.	TRBJ2-3	TGTGCCAGCAGTGGCGGGGACACCCTCACAGATACGCAGTATTTT	CASSGGDTLTDTQYF
TRBD2	TRBV2	.	TRBJ2-3	TGTGCCAGCAGGATACTAGCGGGGGGGACAGATACGCAGTATTTT	CASRILAGGTDTQYF
.	TRBV5-1	once	TRBJ2-7	TGCGCCAGCAGCTTAAACCACCCCGGAGACGAGCAGTACTTC	CASSLNHPGDEQYF
.	TRBV3-1/TRBV3-2	.	TRBJ1-6	TGTGCCAGCAGCCAATCAGGGTTGGGATCACCCCTCCACTTT	CASSQSGLGSPLHF
.	TRBV3-1/TRBV3-2	.	TRBJ1-1	TGTGCCAGCAGCCAAGAGGGTTCCCCCCTGAGCACTGAAGCTTTCTTT	CASSQEGSPLSTEAFF
TRBD1	TRBV3-1/TRBV3-2	.	TRBJ1-4	TGTGCCAGCAGCCTACGGACAGGGGGTGAAAAACTGTTTTTT	CASSLRTGGEKLFF
.	TRBV6-5	.	TRBJ2-7	TGTGCCAGCAGTTACCTGGGGGGCTCGGTCGGCGAGCAGTACTTC	CASSYLGGSVGEQYF
TRBD1	TRBV4-3	.	TRBJ1-5	TGCGCCAGCAGCCAGGACAGGGGCGGTAGGCCCCAGCATTTT	CASSQDRGGRPQHF
.	TRBV15	.	TRBJ1-6	TGTGCCACCAGCAGTACTCGGACAGATTCACCCCTCCACTTT	CATSSTRTDSPLHF
.	TRBV7-9	few	TRBJ1-1	TGTGCCAGCAGCCCCGGGGATTACAGGGCGAACACTGAAGCTTTCTTT	CASSPGDYRANTEAFF
.	TRBV4-1	once	TRBJ1-5	TGCGCCAGCAGCCAAGTAGACCGGGGGGACAATCAGCCCCAGCATTTT	CASSQVDRGDNQPQHF
TRBD1	TRBV30	.	TRBJ2-6	TGTGCCACTGACAGGGGAGCCAACGTCCTGACTTTC	CATDRGANVLTF
TRBD1	TRBV10-2	.	TRBJ1-4	TGCGCCAGCAGTAGGACAGGGGTACCTAATGAAAAACTGTTTTTT	CASSRTGVPNEKLFF
TRBD1	TRBV18	once	TRBJ1-4	TGTGCCAGCTCACCTGACAGGGGAGGCGAAAAACTGTTTTTT	CASSPDRGGEKLFF
TRBD1	TRBV7-6	.	TRBJ1-1	TGTGCCAGCAGTTCCGGGACAGGGAAAGCTTTCTTT	CASSSGTGKAFF
.	TRBV2	.	TRBJ2-7	TGTGCCAGCAGTGAAGCGGGGGTGGGGCAGTACTTC	CASSEAGVGQYF
.	TRBV9	.	TRBJ1-3	TGTGCCAGCAGCGTAGGGGTAGGTGGAAACACCATATATTTT	CASSVGVGGNTIYF
.	TRBV9	.	TRBJ2-5	TGTGCCAGCAGCGTAGGGCAGGAGACCCAGTACTTC	CASSVGQETQYF
.	TRBV6-5	once	TRBJ2-7	TGTGCCAGCAGTTACTCGGCCCCCCATCCCTCCTACGAGCAGTACTTC	CASSYSAPHPSYEQYF
.	TRBV30	.	TRBJ1-3	TGTGCCTGGAGTCTGTCGGCTGGAAACACCATATATTTT	CAWSLSAGNTIYF
.	TRBV20-1	.	TRBJ1-1	TGCAGTGCTAGTCTGTCGGGTTCTGAAGCTTTCTTT	CSASLSGSEAFF
.	TRBV19	.	TRBJ1-6	TGTGCCAGTAGTATACGGGGTAATTCACCCCTCCACTTT	CASSIRGNSPLHF
.	TRBV9	.	TRBJ2-7	TGTGCCAGCAGCGTAGGAGGGCCGGTCTCCTACGAGCAGTACTTC	CASSVGGPVSYEQYF
.	TRBV5-1	.	TRBJ1-1	TGCGCCAGCAGTCTCCCCACCGCTGAAGCTTTCTTT	CASSLPTAEAFF
.	TRBV27	.	TRBJ2-3	TGTGCCAGCGGATGGAGGTCGACAGATACGCAGTATTTT	CASGWRSTDTQYF
.	TRBV19	.	TRBJ2-5	TGTGCCAGTAGTAATAGGTTTACGGAGACCCAGTACTTC	CASSNRFTETQYF
TRBD1	TRBV19	.	TRBJ1-2	TGTGCCAGTACCAGGACAGGGCGCGGCTATGGCTACACCTTC	CASTRTGRGYGYTF
TRBD1	TRBV10-1	.	TRBJ1-2	TGCGCCAGCAGTGGGACAGGGACTAACTATGGCTACACCTTC	CASSGTGTNYGYTF
.	TRBV5-1	.	TRBJ1-2	TGCGCCAGCAGCTTGGAAGAGGGTAGTCGCTATGGCTACACCTTC	CASSLEEGSRYGYTF
.	TRBV18	once	TRBJ1-1	TGTGCCAGCTCATCCCTTGAGATCAGTATGAACACTGAAGCTTTCTTT	CASSSLEISMNTEAFF
.	TRBV6-2/TRBV6-3	.	TRBJ1-1	TGTGCCAGCAGTTTCCGGACTGTTATGAGCGGCACTGAAGCTTTCTTT	CASSFRTVMSGTEAFF
TRBD1	TRBV19	few	TRBJ1-6	TGTGCCAGTAGTAGGGACAGGGAGAATTCACCCCTCCACTTT	CASSRDRENSPLHF